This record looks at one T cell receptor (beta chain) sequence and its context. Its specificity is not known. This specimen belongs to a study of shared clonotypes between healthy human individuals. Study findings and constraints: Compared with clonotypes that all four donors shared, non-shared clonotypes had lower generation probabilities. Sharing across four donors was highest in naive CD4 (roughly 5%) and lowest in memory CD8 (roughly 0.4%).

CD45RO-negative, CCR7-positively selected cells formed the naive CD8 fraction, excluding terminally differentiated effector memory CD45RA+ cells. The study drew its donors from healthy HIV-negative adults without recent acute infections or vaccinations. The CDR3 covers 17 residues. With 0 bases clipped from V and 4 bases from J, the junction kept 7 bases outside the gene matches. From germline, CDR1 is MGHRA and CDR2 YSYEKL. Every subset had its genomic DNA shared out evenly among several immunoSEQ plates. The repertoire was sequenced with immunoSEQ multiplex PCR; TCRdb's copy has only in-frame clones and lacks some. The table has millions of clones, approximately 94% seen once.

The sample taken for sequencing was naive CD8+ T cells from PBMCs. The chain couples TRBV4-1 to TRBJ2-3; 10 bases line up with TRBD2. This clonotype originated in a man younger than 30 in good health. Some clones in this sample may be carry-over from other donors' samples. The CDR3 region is CASSQDELGLAADTQYF. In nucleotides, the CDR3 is TGCGCCAGCAGCCAAGATGAGCTAGGACTAGCGGCAGATACGCAGTATTTT.